The 25 T cell receptor beta chains given below trace back to one sample, sequenced in a study of low-dose radiotherapy and immunotherapy resistance in tumors (dated by TCRdb to between 2020 and 2023). The time point label, as the study defines it: before trial treatment. TCRdb lists the instrument as Illumina MiniSeq. TCRs were amplified with Phusion for around 20 PCR cycles, with a constant-region primer paired with the adapter attached to the V primers. Through fastp at Q25 and MiXCR, TCRdb rebuilt clones from the public reads, retaining in-frame beta chains. Rows are combined by CDR3 protein, so each entry shows the most common genes and DNA. Across this sample there are about 46,000 distinct CDR3 sequences, with about 11% seen only once. Approximately 6.2% of the sample belongs to the ten largest clones. Sequenced material: PBMCs, taken before treatment. Receptor source: a female donor with ovarian cancer.

This clonotype has a count of ten or more. This chain connects TRBV7-9 to TRBJ2-3; 14 bases agree with TRBD2. The V gene end was trimmed by 5 bases and the J gene end by 2 bases; junction bases not matched to a gene: 3. This CDR3 has 16 residues. Germline values: CDR1 SEHNR, CDR2 FQNEAQ (reference sequence). CDR3 DNA sequence: TGTGCCAGCAGCCGACTAGCGGGGGGGACCACAGATACGCAGTATTTT. Amino acids: CASSRLAGGTTDTQYF.

This clonotype was seen many times. This sequence joins TRBV11-2 and TRBJ2-1, with D unresolved. The CDR3 loop spans 13 amino acids. Germline CDR1 SGHAT, CDR2 FQNNGV. Trimming removed 3 bases at V and 4 bases at J, with 7 bases between. CDR3 sequence reads: CASSFLIYNEQFF. The CDR3 bases are TGTGCCAGCAGCTTTCTCATTTACAATGAGCAGTTCTTC.

This clonotype came up many times. The chain couples TRBV7-9 to TRBJ1-6; 7 bases fit TRBD1. Germline CDR1 reads SEHNR; CDR2 reads FQNEAQ (reference sequence). V dropped 1 base and J dropped 9; count of bases not matched to a gene: 3. This CDR3 comprises 14 residues. The DNA for the CDR3 is TGTGCCAGCAGCTTAGACAGGGGAGCTTCACCCCTCCACTTT. Its protein is CASSLDRGASPLHF.

As to this clonotype: With only one base between it and a far larger clone, this is likely a read error. The J gene is TRBJ2-1, the V gene TRBV27, with 7 bases identical to TRBD1. The CDR3 consists of 13 residues. Germline lookup yields CDR1 MNHEY and CDR2 SMNVEV (reference sequence). The CDR3 coding sequence is TGTGCCACCAGTGATGGACAGGTCGTGGAGCAGTTCTTC. Translation: CATSDGQVVEQFF.

There are many counts of this clonotype. J is TRBJ2-7 and V is TRBV21-1; the D call TRBD2 from the table was never checked on the DNA. TRBV21-1 is tagged as a pseudogene. The CDR3 runs to 16 residues. The CDR3 protein is CASSKDRLETRYEQYF. The CDR3 region has the DNA TGTGCCAGCAGCAAAGACCGACTAGAAACCCGCTACGAGCAGTACTTC.

This clonotype was seen repeatedly, ten times or more. The chain couples TRBV7-3 to TRBJ2-1, with a weak D call TRBD2 (5 bases). CDR3 length: 14 amino acids. The V end was cut by 5 bases, the J end by 8 bases, with 16 bases between. Per the germline V gene, CDR1 is SGHTA and CDR2 is FQGTGA. The CDR3 loop is CASSPTSMDYEQFF. The DNA of the CDR3 is TGTGCCAGCAGCCCAACCTCGATGGACTATGAGCAGTTCTTC.

In nucleotides, the CDR3 is TGTGCCAGCAGCGCCGGGACACCCGTATACGAGCAGTACTTC. Protein: CASSAGTPVYEQYF. The chain uses TRBV9 and TRBJ2-7, with a weak D call TRBD1 (6 bases). In germline, CDR1 is SGDLS, CDR2 YYNGEE. There are 14 residues in the CDR3. V was cut by 3 bases and J by 4 bases, with 14 bases left in between.

This clonotype has a count of ten or more. The rearrangement links TRBV1 to TRBJ2-2; the table calls TRBD1, which could not be checked here. TRBV1 is assigned pseudogene status. The CDR3 spans 17 residues. The CDR3 nucleotides read TGCGCCAGCAGCCACCCTTCTAACAGGGGAGCGGCCGGGGAGCTGTTTTTT. As protein: CASSHPSNRGAAGELFF.

This clonotype was seen ten or more times. The V gene is TRBV20-1, the J gene TRBJ1-1; the D gene is possibly TRBD1 (5 bases). CDR1 and CDR2 from the germline V gene are DFQATT and SNEGSKA (reference sequence). The CDR3 covers 13 residues. V dropped 1 base and J dropped 4 bases, with 10 bases sitting between them. CDR3 in amino acids: CSARGQGLTEAFF. CDR3 sequence (DNA): TGCAGTGCTAGAGGTCAGGGTCTCACTGAAGCTTTCTTT.

This clonotype appeared many times. The CDR3 region has the DNA TGTGCCAGCAGCCCATGGACAGGAGGCTACGAGCAGTACTTC. It is translated as CASSPWTGGYEQYF. The chain carries TRBV14 and TRBJ2-7, with 7 positions matching TRBD1. The CDR3 loop spans 14 amino acids. Trimming at V came to 4 bases and at J to 3 bases, leaving 6 bases not matched to a gene. Germline V gives CDR1 SGHDN, CDR2 FVKESK.

The rearrangement joins TRBV10-3 to TRBJ2-5; 7 bases agree with TRBD2. The J call may not be correct, given that the DNA end is closer to TRBJ2-1. The CDR3 sequence is 14 residues long. Germline-derived CDR1 and CDR2 are ENHRY and SYGVKD. The chain's CDR3 is CAISDGLAANEQFF. Here the CDR3 DNA reads TGTGCCATCAGTGACGGTCTAGCGGCGAATGAGCAGTTCTTC.

This clonotype was recorded many times. The chain combines TRBV20-1 with TRBJ1-5, with D perhaps matching TRBD1 (5 bases). The CDR3 covers 14 residues. The germline CDR1 and CDR2 sequences are DFQATT and SNEGSKA (reference sequence). The V end lost 3 bases, the J end lost 6 bases, and 15 bases lay between the germline ends. This CDR3 reads CSARGPEEGQPQHF. The CDR3 nucleotides read TGCAGTGCTAGGGGACCGGAGGAGGGTCAGCCCCAGCATTTT.

The V gene is TRBV2, the J gene TRBJ2-1, with D perhaps matching TRBD2 (5 bases). The CDR3 has 13 residues. The V and J ends lost 4 bases and 2 bases respectively, with 6 bases between them. From germline, CDR1 is SNHLY and CDR2 FYNNEI. The CDR3: CASSAGTYNEQFF. CDR3 DNA: TGTGCCAGCAGTGCCGGGACCTACAATGAGCAGTTCTTC.

This clonotype has a handful of counts. The V gene is TRBV5-3, the J gene TRBJ2-7; 10 positions agree with TRBD1. TRBV5-3 is given ORF status, its function remaining uncertain. V lost 8 bases and J lost 4; bases outside the gene matches: 12. The length of the CDR3 is 15 residues. Here the CDR3 DNA reads TGTGCCAGCAGAGGGACCGGGACAGGGGCTTACGAGCAGTACTTC. Translated, it gives CASRGTGTGAYEQYF.

This clonotype was recorded many times. This chain joins TRBV14 and TRBJ2-5, with D hard to call. V lost 4 bases and J lost 5, with 8 bases in between. Germline V CDR1 and CDR2: SGHDN, FVKESK. The CDR3 has 12 residues. The CDR3 loop is CASSRRRETQYF. As DNA, the CDR3 is TGTGCCAGCAGCCGCCGAAGGGAGACCCAGTACTTC.

This clonotype was recorded at least ten times. The chain uses TRBV7-9 and TRBJ2-6; D call uncertain. The CDR3 sequence is 16 residues long. Trimming left V 5 bases short and J 1 base short, with 12 bases between. From germline, CDR1 is SEHNR and CDR2 FQNEAQ (reference sequence). DNA for the CDR3: TGTGCCAGCAGCACTACACCGGTTTCTGGGGCCAACGTCCTGACTTTC. It codes for CASSTTPVSGANVLTF.

This clonotype was counted many times. CDR3 coding DNA: TGTGCCAGCAGCTTAGAACCCTATAATTCACCCCTCCACTTT. This encodes CASSLEPYNSPLHF. The chain links TRBV5-4 to TRBJ1-6; D not resolved. V lost 2 bases and J 2 bases, leaving 5 bases between the germline ends. The germline gives CDR1 SGHNT, CDR2 YYREEE (reference sequence). The CDR3 length is 14 residues. Looking up the rest from reference TRBV5-4 and TRBJ1-6 gives the full variable domain: ETGVTQSPTHLIKTRGQQVTLRCSSQSGHNTVSWYQQALGQGPQFIFQYYREEENGRGNFPPRFSGLQFPNYSSELNVNALELDDSALYLCASSLEPYNSPLHFGNGTRLTVT.

This clonotype was picked up many times. The rearrangement uses TRBV18 and TRBJ1-5, with TRBD1 as a possible D gene (5 bases). This CDR3 is built from 16 residues. The V gene lost 2 bases and the J gene lost 0 bases, with 11 bases spanning the gap. CDR1 KGHSH and CDR2 LQKENI come from the germline V gene. CDR3 region: CASSPSRGDSNQPQHF. CDR3 bases: TGTGCCAGCTCACCATCAAGAGGGGATAGCAATCAGCCCCAGCATTTT.

The sample holds many counts of this clonotype. This chain joins TRBV20-1 and TRBJ1-2; D remains unclear. The CDR3 spans 13 residues. CDR1 and CDR2 from the germline V gene are DFQATT and SNEGSKA (reference sequence). Trimming took off 3 bases at V and 5 bases at J, with 13 bases between the two ends. DNA for the CDR3: TGCAGTGCTAGCCCCATCTCGGGGTATGGCTACACCTTC. Its translation: CSASPISGYGYTF.

This clonotype was seen at least ten times. The chain is built from TRBV7-9 and TRBJ1-6, with unresolved D. The CDR3 contains 12 residues. CDR1 is SEHNR, CDR2 FQNEAQ, per germline (reference sequence). V shed 1 base and J shed 11 bases, with 6 bases lying between them. DNA for the CDR3: TGTGCCAGCAGCTTAGAATCGCCACCCCTCCACTTT. As protein: CASSLESPPLHF.

This clonotype was detected ten times or more. CDR3 amino acids: CASSFAGNEQFF. For the CDR3, the DNA is TGCGCCAGCAGCTTCGCCGGCAATGAGCAGTTCTTC. The rearrangement joins TRBV5-1 to TRBJ2-1; D unclear. The V end was cut by 2 bases, the J end by 6 bases, with 6 bases between. CDR1 and CDR2 (germline): SGHRS, YFSETQ. CDR3 length: 12 residues.

Ten or more counts support this clonotype. The gene calls are TRBV19 and TRBJ2-2; maybe TRBD1 (5 bases). Looked up from germline, CDR1 is LNHDA and CDR2 is SQIVND (reference sequence). CDR3 size: 14 residues. V lost 7 bases, J lost 1 base, and 10 bases lay in between. This chain's CDR3 is CASKGTGNTGELFF. As DNA, the CDR3 is TGTGCCAGTAAGGGTACAGGGAACACCGGGGAGCTGTTTTTT.

Only a few counts were recorded for this clonotype. This rearrangement joins TRBV5-4 to TRBJ2-6, with D unresolved. This CDR3 has 18 amino acids. Germline V CDR1 and CDR2: SGHNT, YYREEE (reference sequence). The ends were cut back, 2 bases at V and 1 base at J, with 16 bases in the middle. As DNA, the CDR3 is TGTGCCAGCAGCTTCATAGCAGATCACCATTCTGGGGCCAACGTCCTGACTTTC. Protein: CASSFIADHHSGANVLTF.

Comment on this clonotype: One base separates it from a far larger clone, so it is likely a read error. This chain joins TRBV3-1 and TRBJ2-1; D gene ambiguous. Trimming left V 3 bases short and J 10 bases short, with 7 bases between. CDR1 and CDR2 (germline): LGHDT, YNNKEL (reference sequence). This CDR3 is 11 amino acids long. The chain's CDR3 is CASSHLDEQFF. Here the CDR3 DNA reads TGTGCCAGCAGCCATTTGGACGAGCAGTTCTTC.

This clonotype was counted many times. The chain is built from TRBV19 and TRBJ2-7; D is tentatively TRBD1 or TRBD2 (5 bases each). This CDR3 is 14 amino acids long. V shed 10 bases and J shed 4 bases, with 20 bases lying between them. Per the germline V gene, CDR1 is LNHDA and CDR2 is SQIVND (reference sequence). The CDR3 reads CATRERGRAYEQYF. Here the CDR3 DNA reads TGTGCCACCAGAGAGAGGGGACGGGCGTACGAGCAGTACTTC.